The 8 T cell receptor beta chains given below trace back to one sample, sequenced in a study of cytomegalovirus exposure and HLA in healthy donors (dated by TCRdb to the late 2010s). Libraries were prepared through the immunoSEQ multiplex PCR assay. The multiplex PCR relied on a mix of 60 forward primers for TCR Vbeta segments and 13 reverse primers for TCR Jbeta segments. TCRdb mirrors the immuneACCESS table, restricted to in-frame sequences. Some clones are absent from its copies; in checked studies, under half trace to an unresolved V gene, and the reason for the others is unknown. The sample contains some 150,000 clones, more than 65% of them found a single time. The top ten constitute 1.5% to 2% of the sample. The specimen sequenced was PBMCs. All receptors come from a woman aged 25 to 45 in good health and CMV-seronegative.

The chain combines TRBV27 with TRBJ2-1; D is perhaps TRBD2 (7 bases). Deletions cut 6 bases from V and 6 bases from J, with 21 bases between. Germline lookup yields CDR1 MNHEY and CDR2 SMNVEV (reference sequence). The CDR3 contains 16 residues. CDR3 bases: TGTGCCAGCAGCCATCGGGGGGCGGGAAGAAGCAATGAGCAGTTCTTC. This translates into CASSHRGAGRSNEQFF.

The chain has TRBV7-6 and TRBJ2-7; 12 bases map to TRBD2. Germline V CDR1 and CDR2: SGHVS, FNYEAQ. With 3 bases clipped from V and 5 bases from J, the junction kept 5 bases outside the gene matches. The CDR3 has 15 residues. CDR3 nucleotides: TGTGCCAGCAGCTTGCGGACTAGCGGGACTGACGAGCAGTACTTC. It specifies CASSLRTSGTDEQYF.

This clone was seen a handful of times. This chain links TRBV13 with TRBJ2-1, with 11 bases aligning to TRBD1. The V and J ends lost 5 bases and 6 bases, in that order; junction bases with no gene match: 6. The germline V gene has CDR1 PRHDT and CDR2 FYEKMQ (reference sequence). CDR3 size: 15 residues. CDR3 amino acids: CASSPGTGGRNEQFF. The CDR3 region has the DNA TGTGCCAGCAGCCCCGGGACAGGGGGACGCAATGAGCAGTTCTTC. The whole variable domain, remainder taken from reference TRBV13 and TRBJ2-1, is AAGVIQSPRHLIKEKRETATLKCYPIPRHDTVYWYQQGPGQDPQFLISFYEKMQSDKGSIPDRFSAQQFSDYHSELNMSSLELGDSALYFCASSPGTGGRNEQFFGPGTRLTVL.

The V call is TRBV5-1, the J call TRBJ2-7, with no clear D. Germline V gene lookup returns CDR1 SGHRS and CDR2 YFSETQ. This CDR3 is built from 13 residues. The V gene lost 0 bases and the J gene lost 3 bases, with 7 bases spanning the gap. The CDR3 protein is CASSLDPYYEQYF. The CDR3 nucleotides read TGCGCCAGCAGCTTGGATCCTTACTACGAGCAGTACTTC. The full variable domain, rest sourced from reference TRBV5-1 and TRBJ2-7, is KAGVTQTPRYLIKTRGQQVTLSCSPISGHRSVSWYQQTPGQGLQFLFEYFSETQRNKGNFPGRFSGRQFSNSRSEMNVSTLELGDSALYLCASSLDPYYEQYFGPGTRLTVT.

The rearrangement links TRBV30 to TRBJ1-5; perhaps TRBD1 as D (6 bases). Per the germline V gene, CDR1 is GTSNPN and CDR2 is SVGIG (reference sequence). This CDR3 comprises 13 residues. V lost 0 bases and J 10 bases, leaving 13 bases between the germline ends. CDR3 residues: CAWSVKGVGPQHF. CDR3 in DNA: TGTGCCTGGAGTGTGAAGGGGGTGGGCCCCCAGCATTTT. The whole variable domain, remainder taken from reference TRBV30 and TRBJ1-5, is SQTIHQWPATLVQPVGSPLSLECTVEGTSNPNLYWYRQAAGRGLQLLFYSVGIGQISSEVPQNLSASRPQDRQFILSSKKLLLSDSGFYLCAWSVKGVGPQHFGDGTRLSIL.

The rearrangement joins TRBV27 to TRBJ2-7; 11 bases fit TRBD2. V lost 6 bases and J lost 3; bases outside the gene matches: 7. CDR1 is MNHEY, CDR2 SMNVEV, per germline (reference sequence). The CDR3 length is 15 residues. In DNA form, the CDR3 reads TGTGCCAGCAGCTGGGCGGGGACTAGCGGCTACGAGCAGTACTTC. This sequence encodes CASSWAGTSGYEQYF.

The chain uses TRBV6-5 and TRBJ2-1; 7 bases are a match to TRBD1. J lost 3 bases, V lost 5 bases, and 7 bases had no gene match. Germline V gene data show CDR1 as MNHEY and CDR2 as SVGAGI. The CDR3 spans 15 residues. CDR3 nucleotides: TGTGCCAGCAGTCAACCGGGACAGAGCTACAATGAGCAGTTCTTC. Residues: CASSQPGQSYNEQFF.

V gene TRBV7-9 combines with J gene TRBJ1-5, with a possible D match to TRBD1 (6 bases). V gave up 0 bases and J gave up 11 bases, with 11 bases separating them. Germline V gene data show CDR1 as SEHNR and CDR2 as FQNEAQ (reference sequence). The CDR3 has 13 residues. CDR3 DNA: TGTGCCAGCAGCTTAGCCGAGGGGGTTGCCCAGCATTTT. It codes for CASSLAEGVAQHF.